The clone carrying this TCR beta chain has only a few counts. J gave up 6 bases and V 1 base, and 7 bases lay outside the gene matches. CDR3 length: 15 residues. Germline values: CDR1 SGHRS, CDR2 YFSETQ. The sample belongs to a study of identical twins. A template switching step contributed a universal primer site, while unique molecular identifiers were present in the cDNA. TCRdb reanalysed the 5' RACE reads using MiXCR and keeps one entry per CDR3 protein. The sample lists 550,000 to 800,000 distinct CDR3 sequences; about 7.1% were seen once. These data also formed part of another study, on yellow fever vaccine responses in identical twins.

Sequencing was performed on PBMCs. The chain combines TRBV5-1 with TRBJ2-7, with 10 bases identical to TRBD2. This TCR derives from a woman aged 18-35 years in good health. Here the CDR3 reads CASSLTAGLAAEQYF. The DNA for the CDR3 is TGCGCCAGCAGCTTGACCGCCGGACTAGCGGCCGAGCAGTACTTC.